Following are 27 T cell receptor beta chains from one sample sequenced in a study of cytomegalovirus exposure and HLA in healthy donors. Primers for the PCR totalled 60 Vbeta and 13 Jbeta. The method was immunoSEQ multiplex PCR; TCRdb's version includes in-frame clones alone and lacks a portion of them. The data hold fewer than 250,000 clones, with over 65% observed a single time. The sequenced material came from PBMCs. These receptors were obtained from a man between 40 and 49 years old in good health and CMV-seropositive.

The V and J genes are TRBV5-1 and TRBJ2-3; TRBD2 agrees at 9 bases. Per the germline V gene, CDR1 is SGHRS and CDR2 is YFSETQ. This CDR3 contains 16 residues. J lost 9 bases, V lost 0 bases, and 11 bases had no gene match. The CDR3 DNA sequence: TGCGCCAGCAGCTTGGCCTTAGCGGGGGACGGGGACACGCAGTATTTT. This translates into CASSLALAGDGDTQYF.

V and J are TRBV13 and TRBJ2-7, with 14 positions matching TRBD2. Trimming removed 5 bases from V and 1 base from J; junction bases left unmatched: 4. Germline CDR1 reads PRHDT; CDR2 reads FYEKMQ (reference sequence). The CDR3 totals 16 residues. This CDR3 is CASSQRTSGGSYEQYF. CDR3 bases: TGTGCCAGCAGCCAGCGGACTAGCGGGGGGTCCTACGAGCAGTACTTC.

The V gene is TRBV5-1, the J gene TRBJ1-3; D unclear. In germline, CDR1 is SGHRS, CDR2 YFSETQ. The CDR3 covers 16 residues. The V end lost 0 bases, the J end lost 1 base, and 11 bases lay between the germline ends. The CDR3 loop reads CASSLGGGKSGNTIYF. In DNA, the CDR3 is TGCGCCAGCAGCTTGGGAGGCGGAAAGTCTGGAAACACCATATATTTT.

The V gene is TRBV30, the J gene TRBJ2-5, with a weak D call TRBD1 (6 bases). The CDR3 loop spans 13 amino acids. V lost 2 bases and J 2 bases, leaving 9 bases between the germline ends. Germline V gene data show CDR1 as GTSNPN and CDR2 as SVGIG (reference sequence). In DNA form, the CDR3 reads TGTGCCTGGAGTCCAGGGGTTCAAGAGACCCAGTACTTC. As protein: CAWSPGVQETQYF.

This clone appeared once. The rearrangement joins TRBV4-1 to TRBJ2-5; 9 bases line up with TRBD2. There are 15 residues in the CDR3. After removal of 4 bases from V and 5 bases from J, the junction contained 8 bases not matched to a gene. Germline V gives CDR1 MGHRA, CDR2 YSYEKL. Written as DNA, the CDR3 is TGCGCCAGCAGCCCAGTAGCGGGAGTTCGGGAGACCCAGTACTTC. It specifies CASSPVAGVRETQYF.

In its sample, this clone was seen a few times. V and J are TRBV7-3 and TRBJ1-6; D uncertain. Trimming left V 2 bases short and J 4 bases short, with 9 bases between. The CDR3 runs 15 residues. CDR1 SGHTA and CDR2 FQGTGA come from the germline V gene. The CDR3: CASSLSPNYNSPLHF. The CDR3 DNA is TGTGCCAGCAGCTTATCCCCCAATTATAATTCACCCCTCCACTTT. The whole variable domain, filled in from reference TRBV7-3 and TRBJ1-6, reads GAGVSQTPSNKVTEKGKYVELRCDPISGHTALYWYRQSLGQGPEFLIYFQGTGAADDSGLPNDRFFAVRPEGSVSTLKIQRTERGDSAVYLCASSLSPNYNSPLHFGNGTRLTVT.

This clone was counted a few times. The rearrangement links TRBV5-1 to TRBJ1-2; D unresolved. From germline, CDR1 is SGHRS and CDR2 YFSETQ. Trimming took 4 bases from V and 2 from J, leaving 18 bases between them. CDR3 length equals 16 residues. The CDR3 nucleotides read TGCGCCAGCAGCATAGCCTCCGGGGAGAAGAACTATGGCTACACCTTC. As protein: CASSIASGEKNYGYTF.

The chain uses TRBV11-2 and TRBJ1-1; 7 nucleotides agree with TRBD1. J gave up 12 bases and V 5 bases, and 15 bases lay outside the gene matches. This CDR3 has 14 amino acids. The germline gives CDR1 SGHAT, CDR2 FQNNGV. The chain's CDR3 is CASSLGDRVGASFF. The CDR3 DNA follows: TGTGCCAGCAGCCTAGGAGACAGGGTCGGGGCATCTTTCTTT.

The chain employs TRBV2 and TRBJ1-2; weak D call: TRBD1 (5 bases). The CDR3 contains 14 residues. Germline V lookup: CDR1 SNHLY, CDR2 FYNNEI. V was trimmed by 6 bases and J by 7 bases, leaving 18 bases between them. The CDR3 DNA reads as TGTGCCAGCAGCGCTGTGGGCCAGGGAGGTGGCTACACCTTC. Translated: CASSAVGQGGGYTF. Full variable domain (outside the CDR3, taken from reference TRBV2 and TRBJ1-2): EPEVTQTPSHQVTQMGQEVILRCVPISNHLYFYWYRQILGQKVEFLVSFYNNEISEKSEIFDDQFSVERPDGSNFTLKIRSTKLEDSAMYFCASSAVGQGGGYTFGSGTRLTVV.

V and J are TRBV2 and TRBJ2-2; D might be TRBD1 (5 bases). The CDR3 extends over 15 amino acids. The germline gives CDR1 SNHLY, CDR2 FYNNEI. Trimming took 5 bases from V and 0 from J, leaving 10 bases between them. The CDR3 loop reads CASSRQSANTGELFF. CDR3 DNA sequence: TGTGCCAGCAGTAGACAGAGTGCGAACACCGGGGAGCTGTTTTTT. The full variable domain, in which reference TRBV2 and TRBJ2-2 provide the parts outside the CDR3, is EPEVTQTPSHQVTQMGQEVILRCVPISNHLYFYWYRQILGQKVEFLVSFYNNEISEKSEIFDDQFSVERPDGSNFTLKIRSTKLEDSAMYFCASSRQSANTGELFFGEGSRLTVL.

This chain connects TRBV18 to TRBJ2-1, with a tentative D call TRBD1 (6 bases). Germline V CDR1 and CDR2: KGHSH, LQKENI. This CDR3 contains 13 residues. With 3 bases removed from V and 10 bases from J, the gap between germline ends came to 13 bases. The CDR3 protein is CASSPADSFEQFF. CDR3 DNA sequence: TGTGCCAGCTCACCTGCGGACAGTTTCGAGCAGTTCTTC.

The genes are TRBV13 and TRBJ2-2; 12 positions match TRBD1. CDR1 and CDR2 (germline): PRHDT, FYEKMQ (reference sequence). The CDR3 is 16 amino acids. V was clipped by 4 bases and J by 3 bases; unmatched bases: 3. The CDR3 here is CASSSGTGGYTGELFF. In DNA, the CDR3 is TGTGCCAGCAGCTCAGGGACAGGGGGCTACACCGGGGAGCTGTTTTTT. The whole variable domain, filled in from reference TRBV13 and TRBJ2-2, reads AAGVIQSPRHLIKEKRETATLKCYPIPRHDTVYWYQQGPGQDPQFLISFYEKMQSDKGSIPDRFSAQQFSDYHSELNMSSLELGDSALYFCASSSGTGGYTGELFFGEGSRLTVL.

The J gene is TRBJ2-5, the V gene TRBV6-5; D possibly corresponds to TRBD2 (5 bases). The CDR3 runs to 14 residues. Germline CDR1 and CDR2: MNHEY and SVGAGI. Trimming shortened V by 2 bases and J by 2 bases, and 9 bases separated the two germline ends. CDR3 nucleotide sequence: TGTGCCAGCAGTTACCCCGGGGAGCAAGAGACCCAGTACTTC. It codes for CASSYPGEQETQYF.

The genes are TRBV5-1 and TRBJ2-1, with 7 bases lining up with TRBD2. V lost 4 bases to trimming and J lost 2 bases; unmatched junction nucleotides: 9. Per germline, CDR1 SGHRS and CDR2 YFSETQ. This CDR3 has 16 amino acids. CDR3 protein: CASSPLSSGAYNEQFF. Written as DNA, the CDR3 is TGCGCCAGCAGCCCACTCTCTAGCGGAGCCTACAATGAGCAGTTCTTC. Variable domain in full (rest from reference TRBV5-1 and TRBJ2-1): KAGVTQTPRYLIKTRGQQVTLSCSPISGHRSVSWYQQTPGQGLQFLFEYFSETQRNKGNFPGRFSGRQFSNSRSEMNVSTLELGDSALYLCASSPLSSGAYNEQFFGPGTRLTVL.

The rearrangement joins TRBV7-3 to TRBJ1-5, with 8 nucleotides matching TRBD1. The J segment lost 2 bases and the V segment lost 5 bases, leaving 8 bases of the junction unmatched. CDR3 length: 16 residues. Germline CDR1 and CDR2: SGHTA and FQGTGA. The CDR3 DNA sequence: TGTGCCAGCAGCCCAGGACAGGGCGGCGGCAATCAGCCCCAGCATTTT. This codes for CASSPGQGGGNQPQHF.

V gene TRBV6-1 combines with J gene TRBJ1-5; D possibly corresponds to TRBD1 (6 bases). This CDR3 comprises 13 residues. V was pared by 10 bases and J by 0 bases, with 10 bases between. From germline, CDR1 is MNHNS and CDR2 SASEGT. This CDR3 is CAILQGSNQPQHF. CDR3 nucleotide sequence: TGTGCCATACTACAGGGTAGCAATCAGCCCCAGCATTTT.

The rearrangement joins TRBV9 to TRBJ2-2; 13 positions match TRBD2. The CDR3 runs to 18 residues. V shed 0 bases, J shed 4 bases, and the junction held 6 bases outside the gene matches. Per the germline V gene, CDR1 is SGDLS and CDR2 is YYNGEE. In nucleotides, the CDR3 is TGTGCCAGCAGCGTAGCCGGACTAGCGGGAGTTGGCACCGGGGAGCTGTTTTTT. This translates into CASSVAGLAGVGTGELFF.

This CDR3 is CAWSFLAAPGTQYF. In DNA form, the CDR3 reads TGTGCCTGGTCCTTTCTAGCGGCCCCAGGTACGCAGTATTTT. The V gene is TRBV30, the J gene TRBJ2-3, with 7 bases lining up with TRBD2. This CDR3 region has 14 residues. Germline CDR1 is GTSNPN and CDR2 is SVGIG (reference sequence). Trimming at V came to 5 bases and at J to 8 bases, leaving 13 bases not matched to a gene.

The CDR3: CASAGTVLAKNIQYF. As DNA, the CDR3 is TGTGCCAGCGCCGGTACAGTTTTAGCCAAAAACATTCAGTACTTC. The J gene is TRBJ2-4, the V gene TRBV6-1; no definite D call. Trimming cost V 8 bases and J 0 bases, with 14 bases left between them. This CDR3 is built from 15 residues. Germline V gene lookup returns CDR1 MNHNS and CDR2 SASEGT.

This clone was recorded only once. This CDR3 is CASSKQGYEQYF. In nucleotides, the CDR3 is TGTGCCAGCAGCAAACAGGGCTACGAGCAGTACTTC. V is TRBV6-6 and J is TRBJ2-7, with D maybe TRBD1 (6 bases). The length of the CDR3 is 12 residues. The germline V gene has CDR1 MNHNY and CDR2 SVGAGI (reference sequence). Trimming left V 6 bases short and J 3 bases short, with 9 bases between.

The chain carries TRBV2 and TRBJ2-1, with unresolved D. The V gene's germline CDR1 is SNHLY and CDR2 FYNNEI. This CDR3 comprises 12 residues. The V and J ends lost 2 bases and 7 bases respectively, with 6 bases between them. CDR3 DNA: TGTGCCAGCAGTGAAACGAGGAATGAGCAGTTCTTC. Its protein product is CASSETRNEQFF. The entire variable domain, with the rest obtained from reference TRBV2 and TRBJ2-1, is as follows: EPEVTQTPSHQVTQMGQEVILRCVPISNHLYFYWYRQILGQKVEFLVSFYNNEISEKSEIFDDQFSVERPDGSNFTLKIRSTKLEDSAMYFCASSETRNEQFFGPGTRLTVL.

The CDR3 is CASSVTEETQYF. CDR3 DNA sequence: TGTGCCAGCAGTGTGACAGAAGAGACCCAGTACTTC. V is TRBV2 and J is TRBJ2-5; TRBD1 might be the D (5 bases). CDR3 length: 12 residues. The V end lost 4 bases, the J end lost 3 bases, and 6 bases lay between the germline ends. Germline CDR1 SNHLY, CDR2 FYNNEI.

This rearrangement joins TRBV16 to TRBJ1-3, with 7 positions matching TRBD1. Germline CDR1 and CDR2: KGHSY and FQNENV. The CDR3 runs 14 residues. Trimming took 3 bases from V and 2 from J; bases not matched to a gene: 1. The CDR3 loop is CASSQDRTGNTIYF. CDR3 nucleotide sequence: TGTGCCAGCAGCCAGGACAGGACTGGAAACACCATATATTTT.

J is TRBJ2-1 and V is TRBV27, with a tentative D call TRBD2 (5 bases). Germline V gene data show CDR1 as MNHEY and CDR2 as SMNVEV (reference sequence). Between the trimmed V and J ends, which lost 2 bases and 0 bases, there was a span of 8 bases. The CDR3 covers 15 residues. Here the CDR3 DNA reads TGTGCCAGCAGTTTAGGGAGTCCCTCCTACAATGAGCAGTTCTTC. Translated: CASSLGSPSYNEQFF.

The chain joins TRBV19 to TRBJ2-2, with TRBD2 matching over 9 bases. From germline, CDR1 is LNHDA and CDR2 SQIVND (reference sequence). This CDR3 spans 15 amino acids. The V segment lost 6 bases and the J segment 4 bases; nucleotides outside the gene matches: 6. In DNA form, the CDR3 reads TGTGCCAGTAGGCACGCGGGAGGGAGCACCGGGGAGCTGTTTTTT. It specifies CASRHAGGSTGELFF.

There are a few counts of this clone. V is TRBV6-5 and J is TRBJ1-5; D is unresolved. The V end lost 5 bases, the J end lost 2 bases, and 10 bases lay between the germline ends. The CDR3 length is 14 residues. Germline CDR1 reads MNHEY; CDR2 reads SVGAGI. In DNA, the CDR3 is TGTGCCAGCAGTCCCCCTTCGGGCAATCAGCCCCAGCATTTT. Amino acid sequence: CASSPPSGNQPQHF.

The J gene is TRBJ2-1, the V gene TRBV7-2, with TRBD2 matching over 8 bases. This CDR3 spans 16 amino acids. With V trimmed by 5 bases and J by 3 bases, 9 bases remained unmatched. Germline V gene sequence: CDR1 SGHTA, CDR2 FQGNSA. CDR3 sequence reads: CASSRTSGRDYNEQFF. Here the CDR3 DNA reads TGTGCCAGCAGCCGTACTAGCGGTAGGGACTACAATGAGCAGTTCTTC.